This TCR beta chain was recovered during a study of CD8 T cells in ankylosing spondylitis. Study-wide results and caveats: Disease-linked clones reportedly showed significant enrichment in matched ankylosing spondylitis synovial fluid. With a CD8+ phenotype, disease-linked clones were relatively rare in peripheral blood.

This clonotype turned up a few times. The antigen is unknown. Scientists made TCR beta libraries using quantitative 5'-RACE with molecular barcodes. TCRdb re-derived calls from the 5' RACE reads in MiXCR, one entry per CDR3 protein. The sample consists of 200,000 to 300,000 distinct CDR3 sequences, 8.6% of them appearing once. The junction had 8 bases not matched to a gene; V was cut back by 0 bases and J by 5 bases. CDR3 length equals 16 residues. Germline lookup yields CDR1 LNHNV and CDR2 YYDKDF (reference sequence). The chain employs TRBV15 and TRBJ2-5; the match to TRBD2 covers 8 bases. The sequenced material came from blood, either unsorted or a sorted T cell fraction (not recorded which). This TCR was recovered from a male donor with ankylosing spondylitis or in good health (not recorded which). CDR3: CATSRDGEAGVETQYF. The CDR3 nucleotides are TGTGCCACCAGCAGAGACGGGGAAGCGGGAGTCGAGACCCAGTACTTC.